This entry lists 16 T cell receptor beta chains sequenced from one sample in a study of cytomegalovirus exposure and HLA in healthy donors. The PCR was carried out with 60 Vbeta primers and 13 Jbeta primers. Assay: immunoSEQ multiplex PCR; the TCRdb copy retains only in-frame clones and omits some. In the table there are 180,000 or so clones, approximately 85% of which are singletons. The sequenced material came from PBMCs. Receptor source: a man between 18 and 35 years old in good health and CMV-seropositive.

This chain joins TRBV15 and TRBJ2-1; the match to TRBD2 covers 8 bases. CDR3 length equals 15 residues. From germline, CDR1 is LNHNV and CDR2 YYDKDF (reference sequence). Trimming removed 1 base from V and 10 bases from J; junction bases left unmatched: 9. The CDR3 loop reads CATSRAGGGSGEQFF. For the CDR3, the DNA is TGTGCCACCAGCAGAGCGGGCGGGGGGTCAGGGGAGCAGTTCTTC.

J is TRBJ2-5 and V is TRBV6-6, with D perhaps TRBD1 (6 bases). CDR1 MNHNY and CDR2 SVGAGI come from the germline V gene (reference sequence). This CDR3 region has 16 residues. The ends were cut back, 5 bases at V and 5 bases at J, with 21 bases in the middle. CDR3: CASSKFRGQMGETQYF. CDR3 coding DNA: TGTGCCAGCAGTAAATTCCGGGGACAAATGGGGGAGACCCAGTACTTC.

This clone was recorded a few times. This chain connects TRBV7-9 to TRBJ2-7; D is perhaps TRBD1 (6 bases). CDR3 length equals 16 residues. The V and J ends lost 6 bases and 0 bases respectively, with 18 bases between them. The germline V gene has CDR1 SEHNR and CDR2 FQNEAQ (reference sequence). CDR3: CASSRIRDTISYEQYF. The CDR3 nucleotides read TGTGCCAGCAGTCGCATCCGGGACACAATCTCCTACGAGCAGTACTTC.

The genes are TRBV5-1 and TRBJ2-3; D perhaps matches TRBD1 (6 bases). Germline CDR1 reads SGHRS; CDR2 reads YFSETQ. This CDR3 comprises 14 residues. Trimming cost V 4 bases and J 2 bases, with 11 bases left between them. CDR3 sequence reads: CASSQDSHTDTQYF. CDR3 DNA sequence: TGCGCCAGCAGCCAGGACAGCCACACAGATACGCAGTATTTT.

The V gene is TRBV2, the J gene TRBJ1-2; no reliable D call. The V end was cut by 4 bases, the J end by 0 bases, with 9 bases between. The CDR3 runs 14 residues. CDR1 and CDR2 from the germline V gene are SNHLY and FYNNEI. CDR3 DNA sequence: TGTGCCAGCAGTGCACGCAGGCCTAACTATGGCTACACCTTC. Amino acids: CASSARRPNYGYTF. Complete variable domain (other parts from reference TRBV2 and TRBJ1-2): EPEVTQTPSHQVTQMGQEVILRCVPISNHLYFYWYRQILGQKVEFLVSFYNNEISEKSEIFDDQFSVERPDGSNFTLKIRSTKLEDSAMYFCASSARRPNYGYTFGSGTRLTVV.

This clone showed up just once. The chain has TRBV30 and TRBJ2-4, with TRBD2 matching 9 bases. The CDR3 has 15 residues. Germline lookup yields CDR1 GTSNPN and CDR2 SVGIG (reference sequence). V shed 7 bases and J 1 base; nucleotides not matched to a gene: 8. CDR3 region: CAFQGSGGAKNIQYF. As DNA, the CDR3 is TGTGCCTTCCAGGGGAGCGGGGGGGCCAAAAACATTCAGTACTTC.

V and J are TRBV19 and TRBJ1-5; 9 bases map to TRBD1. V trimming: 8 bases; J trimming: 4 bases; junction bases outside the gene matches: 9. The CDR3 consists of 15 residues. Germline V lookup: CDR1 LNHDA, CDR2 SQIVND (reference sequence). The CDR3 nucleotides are TGTGCCAGTTTGCGGACAGGGGAAGGGAATCAGCCCCAGCATTTT. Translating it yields CASLRTGEGNQPQHF.

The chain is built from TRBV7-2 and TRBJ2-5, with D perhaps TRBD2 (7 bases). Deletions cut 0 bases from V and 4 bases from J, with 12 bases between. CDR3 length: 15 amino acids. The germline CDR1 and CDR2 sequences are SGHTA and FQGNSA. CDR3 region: CASSLATAGAETQYF. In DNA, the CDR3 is TGTGCCAGCAGCTTAGCAACGGCGGGGGCAGAGACCCAGTACTTC.

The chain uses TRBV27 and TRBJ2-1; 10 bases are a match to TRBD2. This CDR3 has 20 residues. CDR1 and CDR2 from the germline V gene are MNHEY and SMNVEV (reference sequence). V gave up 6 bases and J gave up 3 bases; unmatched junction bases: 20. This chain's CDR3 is CASSPQAGGPARQHYNEQFF. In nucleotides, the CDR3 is TGTGCCAGCAGCCCGCAAGCGGGGGGGCCGGCCCGGCAACACTACAATGAGCAGTTCTTC.

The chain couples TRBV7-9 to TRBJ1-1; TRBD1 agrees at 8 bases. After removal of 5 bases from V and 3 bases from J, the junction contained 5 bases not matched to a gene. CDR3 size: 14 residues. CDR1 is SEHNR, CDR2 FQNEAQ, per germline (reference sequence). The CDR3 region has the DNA TGTGCCAGCAGCCTCGCGACAGGGGACACTGAAGCTTTCTTT. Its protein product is CASSLATGDTEAFF.

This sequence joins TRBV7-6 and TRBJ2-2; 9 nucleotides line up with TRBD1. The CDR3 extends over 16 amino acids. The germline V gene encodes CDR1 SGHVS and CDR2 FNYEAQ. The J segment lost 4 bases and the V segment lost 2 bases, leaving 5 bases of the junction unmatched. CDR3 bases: TGTGCCAGCAGCTTACCGGGACAGGGCCCCACCGGGGAGCTGTTTTTT. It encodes CASSLPGQGPTGELFF.

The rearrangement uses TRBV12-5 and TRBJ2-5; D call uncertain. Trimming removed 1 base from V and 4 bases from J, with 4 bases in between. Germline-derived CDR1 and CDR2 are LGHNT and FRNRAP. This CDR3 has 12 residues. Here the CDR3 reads CASGLALETQYF. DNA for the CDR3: TGTGCTAGTGGTTTGGCCCTAGAGACCCAGTACTTC.

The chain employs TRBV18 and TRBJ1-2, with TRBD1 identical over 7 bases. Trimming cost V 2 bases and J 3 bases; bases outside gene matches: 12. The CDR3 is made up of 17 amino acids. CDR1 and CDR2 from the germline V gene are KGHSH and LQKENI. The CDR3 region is CASSPIHLTGTHYGYTF. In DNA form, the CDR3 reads TGTGCCAGCTCACCAATACACCTGACAGGGACTCACTATGGCTACACCTTC.

As DNA, the CDR3 is TGTGCCTCCCCGGGAGGTACTGGCTACACCTTC. Amino acid sequence: CASPGGTGYTF. J is TRBJ1-2 and V is TRBV30; D unresolved. Trimming pared 7 bases from V and 7 bases from J, leaving 13 bases between. The germline V gene encodes CDR1 GTSNPN and CDR2 SVGIG (reference sequence). This CDR3 is 11 amino acids long.

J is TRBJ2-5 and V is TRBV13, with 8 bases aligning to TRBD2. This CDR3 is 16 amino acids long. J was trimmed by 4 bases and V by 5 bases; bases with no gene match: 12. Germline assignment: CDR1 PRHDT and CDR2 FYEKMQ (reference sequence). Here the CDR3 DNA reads TGTGCCAGCAGCACGCGGGGGGCCCGGTTGGTAGAGACCCAGTACTTC. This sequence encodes CASSTRGARLVETQYF.

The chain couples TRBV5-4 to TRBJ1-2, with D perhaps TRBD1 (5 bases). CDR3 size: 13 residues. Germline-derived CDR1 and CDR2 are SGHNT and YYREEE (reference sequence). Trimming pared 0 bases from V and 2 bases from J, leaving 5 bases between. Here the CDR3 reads CASSLDRNYGYTF. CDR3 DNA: TGTGCCAGCAGCTTGGACAGGAACTATGGCTACACCTTC.